This is a list of T cell receptor beta chains from one sample in a study of tumor-infiltrating lymphocytes in primary liver carcinoma. Via MiXCR, TCRdb re-called the multiplex PCR reads, giving one row per CDR3 protein. The data contain approximately 190,000 distinct CDR3 sequences, about 85% of them singletons. The sequencing sample was made of tumor tissue from primary liver carcinoma. The receptors were gathered from a middle-aged man with primary liver carcinoma and hepatitis B virus infection. Both conserved end residues are part of each CDR3. D genes are given only for firm matches. Rows give clone size only sometimes, using once, few, many, or a class for an expanded clone.

v_call	d_call	j_call	clone_size	cdr3_length	cdr3_nt	cdr3_aa
TRBV5-4	TRBD2	TRBJ2-1	-	15	TGTGCCAGCAGCCTGGGACTAGCGGGAGAAGATGAGCAGTCCTTC	CASSLGLAGEDEQSF
TRBV6-6	-	TRBJ1-3	-	10	TGTGTCAGCATCGGAAACACCATATATTTT	CVSIGNTIYF
TRBV5-4	-	TRBJ2-2	-	15	TGTGCCGGCAGCTCGACTAGCGCGAACACAGGGGAACTGTTTTTT	CAGSSTSANTGELFF
TRBV4-2	-	TRBJ2-7	-	14	TGTGCCAACAGGCAAGACCGGGCAGGGAACGAGCAGTACTTC	CANRQDRAGNEQYF
TRBV10-2	TRBD2	TRBJ2-1	many	14	TGCGCCAGCGGTACTAGCGGGGGTGGGGGTGAGCAGTTCTTC	CASGTSGGGGEQFF
TRBV11-2	-	TRBJ1-5	-	17	TGTGCCAGCAGCTTAGTAGGAGTAGCAGGGAGCAATCAGCCCGAGCATTTT	CASSLVGVAGSNQPEHF
TRBV7-2	-	TRBJ2-7	-	14	TGTGCCAGCAGCCGACCGGGGTCTGGGGGTGAGCAGTACTTC	CASSRPGSGGEQYF
TRBV10-3	-	TRBJ1-5	-	13	TGTGCCATCAGTGAATCGACAGGTCAGCCCCATCATTTT	CAISESTGQPHHF
TRBV6-1	-	TRBJ2-1	-	15	TGTGCCAGCACCCTGGAGCGGCACACCTACAATGAAGACTTCTTC	CASTLERHTYNEDFF
TRBV5-6	-	TRBJ2-5	-	13	TGTACCAGCAGCGCGAACCTAAGGAAGACCCAGTACTTC	CTSSANLRKTQYF
TRBV4-3	TRBD1	TRBJ1-6	-	16	TGCGCGAGCAACTCCTGGGACAGGGGAAGGAGTTCACACCTCCACTTT	CASNSWDRGRSSHLHF
TRBV11-3	TRBD1	TRBJ2-7	-	13	TGTGCCAGCAGCGTGGGACAGTCCTACGAGTATTGCTTC	CASSVGQSYEYCF
TRBV12-3/TRBV12-4	-	TRBJ2-3	-	13	TGTGCCATCAGTCCATTTTGGGGAGTTACGCAGTATTTT	CAISPFWGVTQYF
TRBV4-2	-	TRBJ2-1	-	16	TGTGCCAGCAGCCGACGGGCAGGGTCAGGTATCAATGAGCAGTTCTTC	CASSRRAGSGINEQFF
TRBV14	-	TRBJ2-1	few	16	TGTGCCAGCAGTGCCGTAGCTGGGTGGGTAAACAAAGAGCAGTTCTTC	CASSAVAGWVNKEQFF
TRBV12-3/TRBV12-4	-	TRBJ2-5	-	14	TGTGTCAGCAGTTTAGGAACCTCCTTTCGGACCCAGTACTTC	CVSSLGTSFRTQYF
TRBV29-1	-	TRBJ2-7	-	14	TGCAGCGTTACCCCCGGTGGCGGCTGCTACGAGCAGTACTTC	CSVTPGGGCYEQYF
TRBV11-3	-	TRBJ2-1	-	14	TGTGTCAGCAGCTTAGGAGTCAGCAACAATGAGCACTTCTTC	CVSSLGVSNNEHFF
TRBV11-2	-	TRBJ2-1	-	13	TGTGCCAGCAGCACCTCTCCGGGTCAAGAGCAATTCTTC	CASSTSPGQEQFF
TRBV12-3/TRBV12-4	TRBD1	TRBJ1-2	-	12	TGTGCCAGTAGCATAGGGGGCTATGGTTACAGCTTC	CASSIGGYGYSF
TRBV12-3/TRBV12-4	-	TRBJ1-3	-	15	TGTGCCAGCAGTTATGGGGCAGCAGCAGGAAACACCATATATTTT	CASSYGAAAGNTIYF
TRBV5-1	TRBD1	TRBJ2-7	-	15	TGCGCCAGCAGCATTCGGACAGGGAATTTTGCCGATCAGTACTTC	CASSIRTGNFADQYF
TRBV4-3	TRBD2	TRBJ2-3	-	20	TGCGCCAGCAGTCAAGATCATCCCTCTGGGACTAGCGGGAGAGCAGATACGCAGTATTTT	CASSQDHPSGTSGRADTQYF
TRBV12-3/TRBV12-4	-	TRBJ1-1	many	14	TGTGCCAGCAGTTTCTCGGGCCAGAACACTGAAGCTTTCTTT	CASSFSGQNTEAFF
TRBV6-2/TRBV6-3	-	TRBJ2-7	-	16	TGCGCCAGCAGTTCCTCTGGGACTCCCAGGGCGCCCGAGCAGTACTTC	CASSSSGTPRAPEQYF
TRBV29-1	TRBD2	TRBJ2-1	-	14	TGCAGCGTTCTCCTAGCGGCACAATACAATGGGCAGTTCTTC	CSVLLAAQYNGQFF
TRBV10-2	-	TRBJ2-3	-	11	TGCGTCAGCAGTCGCACAGACACGCAGTATTTT	CVSSRTDTQYF
TRBV28	-	TRBJ2-5	-	14	TGTGTCAGCAGTCGGGACGTTGGGCAAGAGAACCAGTACTTC	CVSSRDVGQENQYF
TRBV29-1	TRBD2	TRBJ2-1	few	15	TGCAGCGTTGGACTAGCGGGAAGGTTCTATAATAAGCAGTTCTTC	CSVGLAGRFYNKQFF